This T cell receptor beta chain stems from a study of blood T cell repertoires in COVID-19. Germline V gene lookup returns CDR1 SNHLY and CDR2 FYNNEI. Unmatched junction bases numbered 7, after V lost 4 bases and J lost 8 bases. The CDR3 runs to 13 residues. This clone was found a few times. Profiling relied on immunoSEQ multiplex PCR, and the TCRdb table lists in-frame clones only, not all of them. Seen here are 300,000 to 450,000 clones, roughly 77% observed once, and the top ten hold more than 0.95%. This sequence joins TRBV2 and TRBJ1-2; 7 bases match TRBD1. The sequence was collected from a human donor with acute or convalescent COVID-19. The donor label of this sample is uncertain. The specimen sequenced was peripheral blood. CDR3 DNA sequence: TGTGCCAGCAGTGCTCAACGGGACAGAGGCTACACCTTC. It encodes CASSAQRDRGYTF.